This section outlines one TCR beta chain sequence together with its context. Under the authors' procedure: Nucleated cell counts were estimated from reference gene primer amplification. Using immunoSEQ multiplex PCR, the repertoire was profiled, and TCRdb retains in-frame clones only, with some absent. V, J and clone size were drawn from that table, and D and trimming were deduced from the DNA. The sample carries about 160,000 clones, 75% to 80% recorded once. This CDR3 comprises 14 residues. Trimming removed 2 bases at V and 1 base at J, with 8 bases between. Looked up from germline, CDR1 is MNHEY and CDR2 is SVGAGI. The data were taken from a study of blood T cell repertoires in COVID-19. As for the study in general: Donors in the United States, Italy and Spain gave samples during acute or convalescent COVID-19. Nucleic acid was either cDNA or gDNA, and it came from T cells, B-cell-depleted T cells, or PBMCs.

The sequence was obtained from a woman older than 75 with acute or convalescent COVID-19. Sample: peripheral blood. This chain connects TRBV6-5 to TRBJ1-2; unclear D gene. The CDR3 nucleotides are TGTGCCAGCAGTTACGGCAGTTTTAACTATGGCTACACCTTC. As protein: CASSYGSFNYGYTF.